This passage covers 10 T cell receptor beta chains from one sample sequenced in a study of T cell responses to AZD1222 COVID-19 vaccine. Profiling relied on immunoSEQ multiplex PCR, and the TCRdb table lists in-frame clones only, not all of them. The table shows roughly 100,000 clones, with 90% occurring only once. The starting material was peripheral blood, obtained on day 0 of AZD1222 vaccination. Every receptor here comes from an adult in good health.

The chain recombines TRBV3-1 (or the pseudogene TRBV3-2) with TRBJ2-7; TRBD1 matches at 9 bases. The J segment lost 1 base and the V segment lost 4 bases, leaving 8 bases of the junction unmatched. The CDR3 consists of 16 residues. CDR1 and CDR2 (germline): LGHDT, YNNKEL (reference sequence). The CDR3 sequence: CASSRRLTGGSYEQYF. As DNA, the CDR3 is TGTGCCAGCAGCCGCCGTCTGACAGGGGGATCCTACGAGCAGTACTTC.

The genes are TRBV10-3 and TRBJ1-1, with 7 bases that match TRBD1. Germline loops: CDR1 ENHRY, CDR2 SYGVKD. The V segment lost 6 bases and the J segment 6 bases; nucleotides outside the gene matches: 7. The CDR3 contains 13 residues. The CDR3 coding sequence is TGTGCCATCAGCGCGACAGGGTTCGCTGAAGCTTTCTTT. Its protein product is CAISATGFAEAFF.

In this sample, this clone turned up once. The chain is built from TRBV27 and TRBJ2-7; 12 bases line up with TRBD2. V lost 5 bases to trimming and J lost 5 bases; unmatched junction nucleotides: 10. The germline V gene has CDR1 MNHEY and CDR2 SMNVEV (reference sequence). The CDR3 totals 16 residues. The DNA of the CDR3 is TGTGCCAGCAGTCCCGAGACTAGCGGGAGTTCAGACGAGCAGTACTTC. Its translation is CASSPETSGSSDEQYF.

The chain links TRBV9 to TRBJ2-7; TRBD2 might be the D (6 bases). The CDR3 runs to 14 residues. V lost 4 bases, J lost 3 bases, and 14 bases lay in between. Looked up from germline, CDR1 is SGDLS and CDR2 is YYNGEE. DNA for the CDR3: TGTGCCAGCAGCTCCCGACTAGGTAACTACGAGCAGTACTTC. This translates into CASSSRLGNYEQYF.

V is TRBV7-3 and J is TRBJ2-3; the D is unclear. The CDR3 spans 14 residues. The V gene's germline CDR1 is SGHTA and CDR2 FQGTGA. V lost 2 bases and J 0 bases, leaving 6 bases between the germline ends. The CDR3 nucleotides read TGTGCCAGCAGCTTAGGGCTAAGCACAGATACGCAGTATTTT. It is translated as CASSLGLSTDTQYF.

The chain couples TRBV5-1 to TRBJ1-4; 7 bases are shared with TRBD1. V trimming: 4 bases; J trimming: 8 bases; junction bases outside the gene matches: 11. Looked up from germline, CDR1 is SGHRS and CDR2 is YFSETQ. CDR3 length: 15 residues. CDR3 sequence (DNA): TGCGCCAGCAGCCTAACAAGACAGGGACGGGAAAAACTGTTTTTT. Amino acid sequence: CASSLTRQGREKLFF.

J is TRBJ2-5 and V is TRBV6-5; possibly TRBD1 for D (6 bases). The CDR3 runs to 14 residues. Between the trimmed V and J ends, which lost 4 bases and 1 base, there was a span of 10 bases. Looked up from germline, CDR1 is MNHEY and CDR2 is SVGAGI. The CDR3 bases are TGTGCCAGCAGTTGGGGACACATCCAAGAGACCCAGTACTTC. Its protein product is CASSWGHIQETQYF.

Remarks on this clone: At the DNA level, this CDR3 is encoded by other sequences in the same sample as well. The chain carries TRBV4-3 and TRBJ2-1; 7 bases align to TRBD1. The CDR3 contains 16 residues. Germline assignment: CDR1 LGHNA and CDR2 YSLEER. The J segment lost 4 bases and the V segment lost 0 bases, leaving 6 bases of the junction unmatched. The DNA of the CDR3 is TGCGCCAGCAGCCAAGATCGGGGCAGGGGGTACAATGAGCAGTTCTTC. Translated, it gives CASSQDRGRGYNEQFF.

The V gene is TRBV7-3, the J gene TRBJ2-2; D is tentatively TRBD1 or TRBD2 (5 bases each). The CDR3 is 18 residues long. CDR1 is SGHTA and CDR2 is FQGTGA in the germline V gene. Trimming stripped 5 bases from V and 7 bases from J, with 26 bases between. CDR3 protein: CASSPRRLIGEQNGELFF. The CDR3 DNA sequence: TGTGCCAGCAGCCCTAGGAGGTTGATAGGGGAACAGAACGGGGAGCTGTTTTTT. The full variable domain, in which reference TRBV7-3 and TRBJ2-2 provide the parts outside the CDR3, is GAGVSQTPSNKVTEKGKYVELRCDPISGHTALYWYRQSLGQGPEFLIYFQGTGAADDSGLPNDRFFAVRPEGSVSTLKIQRTERGDSAVYLCASSPRRLIGEQNGELFFGEGSRLTVL.

This chain links TRBV24-1 with TRBJ1-2; maybe TRBD1 (5 bases). The CDR3 is made up of 14 amino acids. Between the trimmed V and J ends, which lost 3 bases and 5 bases, there was a span of 12 bases. Germline V gene data show CDR1 as KGHDR and CDR2 as SFDVKD. The CDR3 DNA reads TGTGCCACCAGTGATCCAGACAGTCATTATGGCTACACCTTC. Its protein is CATSDPDSHYGYTF.